A selection of T cell receptor beta chains follows, all from one sample in a study of T cell responses to AZD1222 COVID-19 vaccine. Produced via immunoSEQ multiplex PCR; TCRdb's table is partial and in-frame only. The profile shows 120,000 or so clones, 88% of them singletons. The sample in question was peripheral blood, obtained on day 0 of AZD1222 vaccination. Receptors were obtained from an adult in good health. Both conserved end residues are part of each CDR3. The D gene is left open where the match is weak. Size values are once, few and many counts, or a class for expanded clones, and some rows have none.

j_gene: TRBJ2-1; v_gene: TRBV5-4; abundance: once; d_gene: .; CDR3nt: TGTGCCAGCAGCCCTGGACTGTTCAATGAGCAGTTCTTC; CDR3aa: CASSPGLFNEQFF
j_gene: TRBJ1-2; v_gene: TRBV7-2; abundance: .; d_gene: .; CDR3nt: TGTGCCAGCAGCTTAGGTTCAGGAGATGGCTACACCTTC; CDR3aa: CASSLGSGDGYTF
j_gene: TRBJ2-7; v_gene: TRBV6-1; abundance: .; d_gene: TRBD2; CDR3nt: TGTGCCAGCAGTGAAATAGGACTAGCCCTGTACGAGCAGTACTTC; CDR3aa: CASSEIGLALYEQYF
j_gene: TRBJ1-2; v_gene: TRBV2; abundance: .; d_gene: TRBD1; CDR3nt: TGTGCCAGCAGTGATCTGGGACAGGGGTCTAATGGCTACACCTTC; CDR3aa: CASSDLGQGSNGYTF
j_gene: TRBJ1-4; v_gene: TRBV30; abundance: .; d_gene: .; CDR3nt: TGTGCCTGGGGGACCTTTGCAACTAATGAAAAACTGTTTTTT; CDR3aa: CAWGTFATNEKLFF
j_gene: TRBJ1-3; v_gene: TRBV6-5; abundance: .; d_gene: TRBD1; CDR3nt: TGTGCCAGCACCGGGGGACAGACCTCTGGAAACACCATATATTTT; CDR3aa: CASTGGQTSGNTIYF
j_gene: TRBJ1-1; v_gene: TRBV12-2; abundance: few; d_gene: .; CDR3nt: TGTGCAAGTCGCTTAGCGCAAGAATACAGGGAGCCGAACACTGAAGCTTTCTTT; CDR3aa: CASRLAQEYREPNTEAFF
j_gene: TRBJ1-3; v_gene: TRBV3-1/TRBV3-2; abundance: .; d_gene: .; CDR3nt: TGTGCCAGCAGCCAAAGGACCCTTGGAAACACCATATATTTT; CDR3aa: CASSQRTLGNTIYF
j_gene: TRBJ1-5; v_gene: TRBV14; abundance: once; d_gene: .; CDR3nt: TGTGCCAGCAGCCGGGGAGCCAATCAGCCCCAGCATTTT; CDR3aa: CASSRGANQPQHF
j_gene: TRBJ2-1; v_gene: TRBV11-3; abundance: once; d_gene: TRBD1; CDR3nt: TGTGCCAGCAGCTTAGGGGTCAGGGGGTTGGGTGAGCAGTTCTTC; CDR3aa: CASSLGVRGLGEQFF
j_gene: TRBJ2-1; v_gene: TRBV11-2; abundance: .; d_gene: TRBD2; CDR3nt: TGTGCCAGCAGCTCCCAGCGGGGCCGCTCCTACAATGAGCAGTTCTTC; CDR3aa: CASSSQRGRSYNEQFF
j_gene: TRBJ1-1; v_gene: TRBV5-1; abundance: .; d_gene: .; CDR3nt: TGCGCCAGCAGCCTGGATTGGGGGGACACTGAAGCTTTCTTT; CDR3aa: CASSLDWGDTEAFF
j_gene: TRBJ2-5; v_gene: TRBV25-1; abundance: .; d_gene: .; CDR3nt: TGTGCCAGCAGTAGGGGCCAAGAGACCCAGTACTTC; CDR3aa: CASSRGQETQYF
j_gene: TRBJ2-1; v_gene: TRBV27; abundance: .; d_gene: TRBD1; CDR3nt: TGTGCCAGCAGTCACAGGGGTAGCTCCTACAATGAGCAGTTCTTC; CDR3aa: CASSHRGSSYNEQFF
j_gene: TRBJ1-1; v_gene: TRBV5-1; abundance: .; d_gene: .; CDR3nt: TGCGCCAGCAGCGACGGACACCACGGGACTGAAGCTTTCTTT; CDR3aa: CASSDGHHGTEAFF
j_gene: TRBJ2-7; v_gene: TRBV19; abundance: .; d_gene: TRBD1; CDR3nt: TGTGCCAGTAGTATGGGACAGGATTACGAGCAGTACTTC; CDR3aa: CASSMGQDYEQYF
j_gene: TRBJ1-1; v_gene: TRBV14; abundance: .; d_gene: .; CDR3nt: TGTGCCAGCAGCCAACCAGGGGTGGCCACTGAAGCTTTCTTT; CDR3aa: CASSQPGVATEAFF
j_gene: TRBJ1-6; v_gene: TRBV20-1; abundance: once; d_gene: TRBD1; CDR3nt: TGCAGTGCTAGTTACAGGGGGCTAAATAATTCACCCCTCCACTTT; CDR3aa: CSASYRGLNNSPLHF
j_gene: TRBJ1-3; v_gene: TRBV7-8; abundance: .; d_gene: .; CDR3nt: TGTGCCAGCAGCTTAGTAGCAGGGAGTGGAAACACCATATATTTT; CDR3aa: CASSLVAGSGNTIYF
j_gene: TRBJ1-4; v_gene: TRBV6-6; abundance: once; d_gene: TRBD1; CDR3nt: TGTGCCAGCAGGTCAACGCACGGGACAGGGGATGAAAAACTGTTTTTT; CDR3aa: CASRSTHGTGDEKLFF
j_gene: TRBJ1-1; v_gene: TRBV6-1; abundance: .; d_gene: .; CDR3nt: TGTGCCAGCAGTCGCCTGGAGCTGAACACTGAAGCTTTCTTT; CDR3aa: CASSRLELNTEAFF
j_gene: TRBJ1-2; v_gene: TRBV28; abundance: .; d_gene: .; CDR3nt: TGTGCCAGCAGTGTCGGACGGAACTATGGCTACACCTTC; CDR3aa: CASSVGRNYGYTF
j_gene: TRBJ2-1; v_gene: TRBV2; abundance: .; d_gene: TRBD1; CDR3nt: TGTGCCAGCACCCAGGACAGGGACAATGAGCAGTTCTTC; CDR3aa: CASTQDRDNEQFF
j_gene: TRBJ2-1; v_gene: TRBV29-1; abundance: .; d_gene: .; CDR3nt: TGCAGCGTTAGTACCAATGAGCAGTTCTTC; CDR3aa: CSVSTNEQFF
j_gene: TRBJ2-5; v_gene: TRBV12-3/TRBV12-4; abundance: once; d_gene: .; CDR3nt: TGTGCCAGCAGTTTAGAGGGAGAGACCCAGTACTTC; CDR3aa: CASSLEGETQYF
j_gene: TRBJ1-2; v_gene: TRBV6-5; abundance: .; d_gene: .; CDR3nt: TGTGCCAGCAGTTACGACGGGATTGTGGGGGGCTACACCTTC; CDR3aa: CASSYDGIVGGYTF
j_gene: TRBJ1-6; v_gene: TRBV5-4; abundance: .; d_gene: TRBD1; CDR3nt: TGTGCCAGCAGCCCGACTGGGACAGGGGATTCACCCCTCCACTTT; CDR3aa: CASSPTGTGDSPLHF
j_gene: TRBJ2-7; v_gene: TRBV5-1; abundance: .; d_gene: TRBD1; CDR3nt: TGCGCCAGCAGCCCCCACCCCCCGGGACAGGGGCTCTACGAGCAGTACTTC; CDR3aa: CASSPHPPGQGLYEQYF
j_gene: TRBJ2-7; v_gene: TRBV10-3; abundance: .; d_gene: TRBD2; CDR3nt: TGTGCCATCAGGAAGACTAGCGGGAGCTCCTACGAGCAGTACTTC; CDR3aa: CAIRKTSGSSYEQYF
j_gene: TRBJ1-2; v_gene: TRBV5-4; abundance: once; d_gene: .; CDR3nt: TGTGCCAGCAGCTCAGCGACCGTTAACTATGGCTACACCTTC; CDR3aa: CASSSATVNYGYTF
j_gene: TRBJ1-1; v_gene: TRBV6-2/TRBV6-3; abundance: .; d_gene: .; CDR3nt: TGTGCCAGCAGTCAGGGCACTGAAGCTTTCTTT; CDR3aa: CASSQGTEAFF
j_gene: TRBJ2-5; v_gene: TRBV5-5; abundance: .; d_gene: .; CDR3nt: TGTGCCAGCAGCAATGGGACGTACACGATCGAGACCCAGTACTTC; CDR3aa: CASSNGTYTIETQYF